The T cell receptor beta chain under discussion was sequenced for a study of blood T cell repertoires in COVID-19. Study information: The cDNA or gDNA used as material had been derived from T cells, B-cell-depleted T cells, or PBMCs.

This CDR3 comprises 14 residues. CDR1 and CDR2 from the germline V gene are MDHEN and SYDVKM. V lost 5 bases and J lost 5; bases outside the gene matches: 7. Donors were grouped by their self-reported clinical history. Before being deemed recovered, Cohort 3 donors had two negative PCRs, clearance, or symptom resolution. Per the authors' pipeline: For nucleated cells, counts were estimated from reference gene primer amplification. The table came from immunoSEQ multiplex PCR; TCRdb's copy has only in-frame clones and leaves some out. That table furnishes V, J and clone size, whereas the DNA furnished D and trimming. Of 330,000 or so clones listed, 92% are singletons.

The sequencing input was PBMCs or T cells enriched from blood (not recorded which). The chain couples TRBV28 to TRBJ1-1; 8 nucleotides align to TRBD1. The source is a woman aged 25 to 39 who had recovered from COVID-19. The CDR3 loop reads CASSLGQGRTEAFF. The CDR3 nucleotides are TGTGCCAGCAGTCTCGGACAGGGAAGGACTGAAGCTTTCTTT.